The 10 T cell receptor beta chains below were found in one sample sequenced in a study of shared clonotypes between healthy human individuals (TCRdb year 2020). Library preparation was by the immunoSEQ multiplex PCR assay. TCRdb took over this immuneACCESS table, retaining in-frame rearrangements with V and J assigned. Such tables are incomplete; in checked studies, under half of the missing clones stem from an unresolved V gene, and the remainder is unexplained. This sample is represented by about 2 million clones; 85% to 95% of them were singletons. The ten largest clones take up roughly 1.2% of the sample. CD8 naive samples were obtained by positive selection for CCR7 among CD45RO-negative cells, yielding a CD45RA+CCR7+ population from which TemRA cells were excluded. The sequencing sample was made of naive CD8+ T cells sorted from blood. The cell subset or site label corresponds to: CD45RA+CCR7+. These receptors came from a young man in good health.

The rearrangement joins TRBV9 to TRBJ2-3, with 7 positions matching TRBD1. V was clipped by 8 bases and J by 0 bases; unmatched bases: 6. There are 14 residues in the CDR3. Germline CDR1 reads SGDLS; CDR2 reads YYNGEE. The CDR3 region is CASTGAASTDTQYF. CDR3 DNA sequence: TGTGCCAGTACAGGGGCCGCTAGCACAGATACGCAGTATTTT.

The rearrangement uses TRBV28 and TRBJ1-4; 12 bases line up with TRBD1. Germline values: CDR1 MDHEN, CDR2 SYDVKM. The CDR3 spans 17 residues. With V trimmed by 7 bases and J by 5 bases, 11 bases remained unmatched. The CDR3 bases are TGTGCCAGCACCCAAGGGACAGGGGGCTGGGGGAATGAAAAACTGTTTTTT. Translated: CASTQGTGGWGNEKLFF.

V and J are TRBV9 and TRBJ2-3; D is tentatively TRBD1 or TRBD2 (5 bases each). Germline V gene sequence: CDR1 SGDLS, CDR2 YYNGEE. The V and J ends lost 3 bases and 4 bases respectively, with 12 bases between them. This CDR3 has 14 amino acids. The CDR3 loop is CASSGRTTADTQYF. The CDR3 nucleotides are TGTGCCAGCAGCGGGAGGACAACCGCAGATACGCAGTATTTT.

J is TRBJ1-5 and V is TRBV4-1; D possibly corresponds to TRBD1 (5 bases). The CDR3 is 15 residues long. The V end was cut by 1 base, the J end by 5 bases, with 12 bases between. Germline V CDR1 and CDR2: MGHRA, YSYEKL. In DNA form, the CDR3 reads TGCGCCAGCAGCCAAGGCGACAGCCATTATCAGCCCCAGCATTTT. This gives the protein CASSQGDSHYQPQHF.

CDR3 residues: CASSRSGGANYGYTF. In DNA form, the CDR3 reads TGTGCCAGCAGCCGGAGCGGGGGGGCTAACTATGGCTACACCTTC. This sequence joins TRBV7-2 and TRBJ1-2; weak D call: TRBD1 (5 bases). CDR3 length: 15 amino acids. The germline CDR1 and CDR2 sequences are SGHTA and FQGNSA. Trimming pared 5 bases from V and 0 bases from J, leaving 13 bases between.

The V gene is TRBV6-5, the J gene TRBJ2-7; tentatively, D is TRBD1 (6 bases). The V gene lost 6 bases and the J gene lost 0 bases, with 15 bases spanning the gap. CDR3 length equals 15 residues. The germline V gene encodes CDR1 MNHEY and CDR2 SVGAGI. CDR3 nucleotide sequence: TGTGCCAGCAGCGAGGACCGGGACAACTCCTACGAGCAGTACTTC. This codes for CASSEDRDNSYEQYF.

The chain recombines TRBV27 with TRBJ2-7; 8 bases fit TRBD2. Germline V gives CDR1 MNHEY, CDR2 SMNVEV (reference sequence). The CDR3 spans 14 residues. Trimming removed 7 bases from V and 5 bases from J; junction bases left unmatched: 10. CDR3 protein: CASTQYSGGDEQYF. DNA for the CDR3: TGTGCCAGCACCCAATACTCGGGGGGGGACGAGCAGTACTTC.

This chain connects TRBV27 to TRBJ1-5; D is ambiguous. Germline V gene data show CDR1 as MNHEY and CDR2 as SMNVEV (reference sequence). Trimming left V 6 bases short and J 11 bases short, with 23 bases between. CDR3 length: 15 amino acids. CDR3 loop: CASSRDRRAVLSQHF. The CDR3 DNA reads as TGTGCCAGCAGCCGCGACCGACGAGCGGTATTGTCCCAGCATTTT.

The chain couples TRBV10-2 to TRBJ2-7; 12 bases are shared with TRBD2. Trimming removed 4 bases from V and 2 bases from J; junction bases left unmatched: 12. There are 18 residues in the CDR3. Germline CDR1 and CDR2: WSHSY and SAAADI. The chain's CDR3 is CASSVSLAGGYVTYEQYF. As DNA, the CDR3 is TGCGCCAGCAGTGTCTCACTAGCGGGAGGTTATGTAACCTACGAGCAGTACTTC.

The J gene is TRBJ2-7, the V gene TRBV5-6, with D maybe TRBD2 (6 bases). CDR1 and CDR2 (germline): SGHDT, YYEEEE. Trimming shortened V by 1 base and J by 3 bases, and 14 bases separated the two germline ends. This CDR3 is built from 15 residues. CDR3 sequence: CASSLLEEGHYEQYF. Written as DNA, the CDR3 is TGTGCCAGCAGCTTGTTAGAGGAGGGCCACTACGAGCAGTACTTC.